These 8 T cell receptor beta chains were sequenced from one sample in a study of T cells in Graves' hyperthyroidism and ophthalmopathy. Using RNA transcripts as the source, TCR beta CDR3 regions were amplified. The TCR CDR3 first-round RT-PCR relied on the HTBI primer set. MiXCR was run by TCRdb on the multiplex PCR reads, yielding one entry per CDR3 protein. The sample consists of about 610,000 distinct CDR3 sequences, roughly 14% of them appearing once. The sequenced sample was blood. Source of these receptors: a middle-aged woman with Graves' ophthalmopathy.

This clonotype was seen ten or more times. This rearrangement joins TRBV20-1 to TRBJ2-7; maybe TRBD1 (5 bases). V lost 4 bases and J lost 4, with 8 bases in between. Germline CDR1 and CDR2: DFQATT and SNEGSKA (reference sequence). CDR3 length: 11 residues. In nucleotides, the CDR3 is TGCAGTGCTACAGGGTGGTACGAGCAGTACTTC. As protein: CSATGWYEQYF.

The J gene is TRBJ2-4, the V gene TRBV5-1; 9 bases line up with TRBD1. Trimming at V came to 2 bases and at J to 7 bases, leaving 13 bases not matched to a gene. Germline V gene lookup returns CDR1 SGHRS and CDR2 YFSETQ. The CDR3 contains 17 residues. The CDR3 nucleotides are TGCGCCAGCAGCTTCATATGGGACAGGGCCGAGCTGAACATTCAGTACTTC. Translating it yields CASSFIWDRAELNIQYF.

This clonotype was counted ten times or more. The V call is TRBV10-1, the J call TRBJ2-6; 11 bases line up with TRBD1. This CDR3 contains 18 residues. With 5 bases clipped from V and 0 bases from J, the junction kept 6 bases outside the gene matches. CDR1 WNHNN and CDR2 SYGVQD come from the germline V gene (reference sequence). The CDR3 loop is CASSRGGTGGSGANVLTF. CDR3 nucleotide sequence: TGCGCCAGCAGTAGAGGCGGGACAGGGGGCTCTGGGGCCAACGTCCTGACTTTC.

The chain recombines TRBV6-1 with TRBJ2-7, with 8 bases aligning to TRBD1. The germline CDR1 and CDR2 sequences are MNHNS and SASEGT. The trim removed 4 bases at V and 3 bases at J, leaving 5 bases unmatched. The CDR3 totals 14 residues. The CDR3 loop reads CASSGMTGVYEQYF. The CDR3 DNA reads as TGTGCCAGCAGTGGAATGACAGGGGTCTACGAGCAGTACTTC.

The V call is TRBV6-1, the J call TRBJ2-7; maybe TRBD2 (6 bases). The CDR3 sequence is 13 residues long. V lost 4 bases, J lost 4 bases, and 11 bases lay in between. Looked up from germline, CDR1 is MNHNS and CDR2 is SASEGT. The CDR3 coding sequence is TGTGCCAGCAGTGGACGGGGGTGGTACGAGCAGTACTTC. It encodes CASSGRGWYEQYF.

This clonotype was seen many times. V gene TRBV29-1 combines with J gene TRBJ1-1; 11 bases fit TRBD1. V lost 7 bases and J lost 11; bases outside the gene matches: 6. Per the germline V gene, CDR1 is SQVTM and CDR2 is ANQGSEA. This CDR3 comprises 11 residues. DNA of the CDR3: TGCAGCGGAGGGACAGGGGGACGCGCTTTCTTT. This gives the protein CSGGTGGRAFF.

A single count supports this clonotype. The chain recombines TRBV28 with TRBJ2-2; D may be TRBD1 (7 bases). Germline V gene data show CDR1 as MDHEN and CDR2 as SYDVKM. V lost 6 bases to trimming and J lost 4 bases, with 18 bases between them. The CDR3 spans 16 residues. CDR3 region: CASRPPGGQGTGELFF. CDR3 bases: TGTGCCAGCAGGCCTCCAGGGGGGCAGGGCACCGGGGAGCTGTTTTTT. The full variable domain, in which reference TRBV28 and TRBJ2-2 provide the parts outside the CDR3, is DVKVTQSSRYLVKRTGEKVFLECVQDMDHENMFWYRQDPGLGLRLIYFSYDVKMKEKGDIPEGYSVSREKKERFSLILESASTNQTSMYLCASRPPGGQGTGELFFGEGSRLTVL.

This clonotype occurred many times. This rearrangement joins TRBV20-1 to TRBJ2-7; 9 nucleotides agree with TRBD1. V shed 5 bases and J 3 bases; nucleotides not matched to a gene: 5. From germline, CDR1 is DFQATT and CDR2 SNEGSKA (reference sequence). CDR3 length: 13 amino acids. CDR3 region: CSAPLGQGYEQYF. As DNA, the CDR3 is TGCAGTGCTCCCCTGGGACAGGGCTACGAGCAGTACTTC.